The clone carrying this TCR beta chain was found a few times. The antigen remains undetermined. The data originate from a study of OX40 agonist ivuxolimab in advanced cancers. Looking at the study overall: A male proportion of more than 75% was recorded, with mean age about 62 years and range about 20 to 79.

Study conclusions and caveats: The authors also found low normalized T-cell clonal expansion in some nonresponders. Expanded clones were, on average, more numerous in CD8+ T cells than in CD4+.

Profiling relied on immunoSEQ multiplex PCR, and the TCRdb table lists in-frame clones only, not all of them. This table holds 30,000 to 35,000 clones, 85% to 95% found once. This CDR3 is built from 12 residues. Germline loops: CDR1 MDHEN, CDR2 SYDVKM. V dropped 6 bases and J dropped 1 base, with 6 bases sitting between them. This specimen was CD4+ or CD8+ T cells sorted from blood, taken in a trial of the OX40 agonist ivuxolimab. V is TRBV28 and J is TRBJ1-1; D ambiguous. This clonotype was obtained from an adult with an advanced solid tumor such as melanoma, head and neck, liver or kidney cancer. The CDR3 sequence: CASSTSNTEAFF. As DNA, the CDR3 is TGTGCCAGCAGCACCTCGAACACTGAAGCTTTCTTT. Drawing the rest from reference TRBV28 and TRBJ1-1, the complete variable domain is DVKVTQSSRYLVKRTGEKVFLECVQDMDHENMFWYRQDPGLGLRLIYFSYDVKMKEKGDIPEGYSVSREKKERFSLILESASTNQTSMYLCASSTSNTEAFFGQGTRLTVV.